These T cell receptor beta chains were read from a single sample in a study of blood T cells in healthy people across ages. Each CDR3 protein gets one entry after TCRdb re-called the 5' RACE reads with MiXCR. In the table there are about 780,000 distinct CDR3 sequences, 35% to 50% of which are singletons. The sequenced material came from blood. Every receptor here comes from an elderly man in good health. Both conserved end residues are part of each CDR3. The D gene is left open where the match is weak. Clone size, where shown, is once, few, many, or a class for clones that have expanded.

>TRBD1|NA|TRBV28|TRBJ1-1
CASSLLAGGGNTEAFF
TGTGCCAGCAGTTTATTGGCAGGGGGTGGGAACACTGAAGCTTTCTTT
>NA|few|TRBV7-8|TRBJ2-5
CASSFTEGQETQYF
TGTGCCAGCAGCTTTACAGAAGGCCAAGAGACCCAGTACTTC
>NA|NA|TRBV10-3|TRBJ2-5
CATSFEQETQYF
TGTGCCACGTCTTTTGAGCAAGAGACCCAGTACTTC
>TRBD2|NA|TRBV6-4|TRBJ2-1
CASITSGFSSYNEQFF
TGTGCCAGCATAACTAGCGGGTTTAGCTCCTACAATGAGCAGTTCTTC
>TRBD1|NA|TRBV5-5|TRBJ2-2
CASSFDRANTGELFF
TGTGCCAGCAGCTTCGACAGGGCGAACACCGGGGAGCTGTTTTTT
>NA|NA|TRBV6-1|TRBJ1-2
CASSEKTDLHGYTF
TGTGCCAGCAGTGAAAAGACAGATCTTCATGGCTACACCTTC
>NA|many|TRBV7-2|TRBJ1-2
CASSRRHLRGGMEDGYTF
TGTGCCAGCAGCAGAAGACACCTCAGGGGAGGTATGGAAGATGGCTACACCTTC
>TRBD2|NA|TRBV20-1|TRBJ2-3
CSARGGTSSADTQYF
TGCAGTGCTAGAGGGGGGACTAGTTCCGCAGATACGCAGTATTTT
>TRBD2|few|TRBV7-3|TRBJ2-1
CASSLTLATSGMNEQFF
TGTGCCAGCAGCTTAACGTTGGCGACTAGCGGGATGAATGAGCAGTTCTTC
>NA|NA|TRBV7-2|TRBJ1-2
CASSSPRLGPGGYTF
TGTGCCAGCAGCTCACCTCGTCTGGGGCCAGGGGGCTACACCTTC
>NA|NA|TRBV29-1|TRBJ1-2
CSAQKDAGGYTF
TGCAGCGCACAGAAGGATGCGGGAGGCTACACCTTC